Listed below are T cell receptor beta chains from one sample, sequenced in a study of CD8+CD57+ T cells in acquired aplastic anemia. TCRdb re-called the reads with MiXCR, one entry per CDR3 protein. The sample lists under 200,000 distinct CDR3 sequences; about 48% were seen once. The material sequenced was sorted CD4+, CD8+, or CD8+CD57+ T cells (not recorded which) from PBMCs. These TCRs come from a human donor with aplastic anemia. CDR3s include the opening cysteine and the closing phenylalanine or tryptophan. A D gene is named only where the DNA matches it firmly. Part of the rows lack a size; the others show once, few, many or a class for expanded clones.

J gene: TRBJ2-3
clone size: -
V gene: TRBV20-1
D gene: TRBD2
CDR3 protein: CSADSGRVSQDTQYF
CDR3 DNA: TGCAGTGCCGACAGCGGGAGGGTCAGTCAAGATACGCAGTATTTT

J gene: TRBJ2-7
clone size: -
V gene: TRBV12-3/TRBV12-4
D gene: TRBD2
CDR3 protein: CASSKTGTSPYEQYF
CDR3 DNA: TGTGCCAGCAGCAAGACCGGGACTAGCCCATACGAGCAGTACTTC

J gene: TRBJ2-7
clone size: many
V gene: TRBV25-1
D gene: TRBD1
CDR3 protein: CASLRDRYPYEQYF
CDR3 DNA: TGTGCCAGCCTCCGGGACAGGTACCCCTACGAGCAGTACTTC

J gene: TRBJ2-7
clone size: -
V gene: TRBV4-1
D gene: -
CDR3 protein: CASSQGESSVEQYF
CDR3 DNA: TGCGCCAGCAGCCAGGGGGAGTCTAGCGTCGAGCAGTACTTC

J gene: TRBJ1-3
clone size: -
V gene: TRBV3-1
D gene: -
CDR3 protein: CASSQDGGGWDTIYF
CDR3 DNA: TGTGCCAGCAGCCAAGATGGCGGTGGTTGGGACACCATATATTTT

J gene: TRBJ2-5
clone size: -
V gene: TRBV7-3
D gene: TRBD2
CDR3 protein: CASSPSGGGETQYF
CDR3 DNA: TGTGCCAGCAGCCCTTCGGGGGGAGGGGAGACCCAGTACTTC

J gene: TRBJ2-7
clone size: many
V gene: TRBV20-1
D gene: TRBD1
CDR3 protein: CSASPADRVAYEQYF
CDR3 DNA: TGCAGTGCTAGTCCCGCGGACAGGGTGGCCTACGAGCAGTACTTC

J gene: TRBJ2-2
clone size: -
V gene: TRBV11-2
D gene: -
CDR3 protein: CASSLDSGVGAPAGGGELFF
CDR3 DNA: TGTGCCAGCAGCTTAGATAGTGGGGTTGGGGCCCCAGCTGGTGGCGGGGAGCTGTTTTTT

J gene: TRBJ2-2
clone size: -
V gene: TRBV7-2
D gene: TRBD2
CDR3 protein: CASSLTQLAGNTGELFF
CDR3 DNA: TGTGCCAGCAGCTTAACGCAGCTAGCGGGGAACACCGGGGAGCTGTTTTTT

J gene: TRBJ2-1
clone size: many
V gene: TRBV19
D gene: TRBD2
CDR3 protein: CASSTSGIYNEQFF
CDR3 DNA: TGTGCCAGCAGTACTAGCGGAATTTACAATGAGCAGTTCTTC

J gene: TRBJ2-1
clone size: -
V gene: TRBV19
D gene: TRBD2
CDR3 protein: CASRRGDGYNEQFF
CDR3 DNA: TGTGCCAGTAGACGGGGGGACGGTTACAATGAGCAGTTCTTC

J gene: TRBJ1-5
clone size: few
V gene: TRBV7-2
D gene: -
CDR3 protein: CASSPDGNQPQHF
CDR3 DNA: TGTGCCAGCAGCCCCGACGGGAATCAGCCCCAGCATTTT

J gene: TRBJ2-7
clone size: -
V gene: TRBV29-1
D gene: -
CDR3 protein: CSVEEGAGKGGEQYF
CDR3 DNA: TGCAGCGTTGAAGAAGGGGCAGGGAAAGGAGGCGAGCAGTACTTC

J gene: TRBJ2-1
clone size: -
V gene: TRBV5-5
D gene: -
CDR3 protein: CASSLGPAYNEQFF
CDR3 DNA: TGCGCCAGCAGCTTGGGGCCTGCCTACAATGAGCAGTTCTTC

J gene: TRBJ1-1
clone size: -
V gene: TRBV25-1
D gene: -
CDR3 protein: CVSTSRSGVNTEAFF
CDR3 DNA: TGTGTCAGCACCTCAAGGTCGGGGGTCAACACTGAAGCTTTCTTT

J gene: TRBJ2-1
clone size: -
V gene: TRBV7-2
D gene: -
CDR3 protein: CASSLDFGGEQFF
CDR3 DNA: TGTGCCAGCAGCTTAGACTTTGGGGGTGAGCAGTTCTTC

J gene: TRBJ1-2
clone size: -
V gene: TRBV7-9
D gene: -
CDR3 protein: CASSLGPGGIGYTF
CDR3 DNA: TGTGCCAGCAGCCTCGGGCCAGGCGGCATCGGCTACACCTTC

J gene: TRBJ2-7
clone size: -
V gene: TRBV7-2
D gene: TRBD2
CDR3 protein: CASSLVAGYEQYF
CDR3 DNA: TGTGCCAGCAGCTTAGTAGCGGGGTACGAGCAGTACTTC

J gene: TRBJ2-7
clone size: many
V gene: TRBV20-1
D gene: -
CDR3 protein: CSARPGETIGSAYEQYF
CDR3 DNA: TGCAGTGCTAGGCCAGGCGAGACGATCGGATCCGCCTACGAGCAGTACTTC

J gene: TRBJ2-1
clone size: -
V gene: TRBV9
D gene: -
CDR3 protein: CASSIRTHNEQFF
CDR3 DNA: TGTGCCAGCAGCATCCGGACGCACAATGAGCAGTTCTTC

J gene: TRBJ1-2
clone size: -
V gene: TRBV19
D gene: -
CDR3 protein: CASSQGGFGYTF
CDR3 DNA: TGTGCCAGTTCTCAAGGGGGTTTTGGCTACACCTTC

J gene: TRBJ2-5
clone size: few
V gene: TRBV24-1
D gene: -
CDR3 protein: CATSDGAQGRMEETQYF
CDR3 DNA: TGTGCCACCAGTGATGGGGCCCAGGGAAGGATGGAGGAGACCCAGTACTTC

J gene: TRBJ2-2
clone size: many
V gene: TRBV25-1
D gene: -
CDR3 protein: CASSMRTGELFF
CDR3 DNA: TGTGCCAGCTCTATGCGGACCGGGGAGCTGTTTTTT

J gene: TRBJ2-7
clone size: -
V gene: TRBV20-1
D gene: TRBD2
CDR3 protein: CSARLSREGFYEQYF
CDR3 DNA: TGCAGTGCTAGGTTGTCGCGGGAGGGCTTCTACGAGCAGTACTTC

J gene: TRBJ2-7
clone size: many
V gene: TRBV2
D gene: -
CDR3 protein: CASFRPEGAQSYEQYF
CDR3 DNA: TGTGCCAGCTTCCGTCCGGAGGGGGCACAGTCCTACGAGCAGTACTTC

J gene: TRBJ1-2
clone size: many
V gene: TRBV11-2
D gene: TRBD1
CDR3 protein: CASSWGTGGIYGYTF
CDR3 DNA: TGTGCCAGCAGCTGGGGGACAGGAGGAATCTATGGCTACACCTTC

J gene: TRBJ2-2
clone size: many
V gene: TRBV5-1
D gene: -
CDR3 protein: CASSLANTGELFF
CDR3 DNA: TGCGCCAGCAGCTTGGCTAACACCGGGGAGCTGTTTTTT

J gene: TRBJ2-2
clone size: -
V gene: TRBV10-3
D gene: TRBD1
CDR3 protein: CAISEGRTGGSGELFF
CDR3 DNA: TGTGCCATCAGTGAGGGGCGGACAGGGGGCTCGGGAGAGCTGTTTTTT

J gene: TRBJ1-6
clone size: -
V gene: TRBV7-9
D gene: -
CDR3 protein: CASSSSRRSPLHF
CDR3 DNA: TGTGCCAGCAGCTCCTCACGGCGGTCACCCCTCCACTTT

J gene: TRBJ2-7
clone size: few
V gene: TRBV7-2
D gene: -
CDR3 protein: CASTLVSGTYEQYF
CDR3 DNA: TGTGCCAGCACCTTAGTGTCAGGGACCTACGAGCAGTACTTC

J gene: TRBJ2-1
clone size: many
V gene: TRBV19
D gene: -
CDR3 protein: CATTTGWTEQFF
CDR3 DNA: TGTGCCACAACCACAGGGTGGACTGAGCAGTTCTTC

J gene: TRBJ2-7
clone size: -
V gene: TRBV5-1
D gene: TRBD1
CDR3 protein: CASSLGTGIIAYEQYF
CDR3 DNA: TGCGCCAGCAGCTTGGGGACAGGGATAATCGCCTACGAGCAGTACTTC

J gene: TRBJ2-5
clone size: once
V gene: TRBV7-2
D gene: -
CDR3 protein: CASSSSWGQETQYF
CDR3 DNA: TGTGCCAGCAGCTCCAGCTGGGGCCAAGAGACCCAGTACTTC

J gene: TRBJ2-2
clone size: -
V gene: TRBV24-1
D gene: TRBD1
CDR3 protein: CAISEPGQGVAGELFF
CDR3 DNA: TGTGCCATCAGTGAGCCTGGACAGGGAGTCGCCGGGGAGCTGTTTTTT

J gene: TRBJ2-1
clone size: -
V gene: TRBV25-1
D gene: -
CDR3 protein: CASSSGDNEQFF
CDR3 DNA: TGTGCCAGCAGTTCAGGGGACAATGAGCAGTTCTTC

J gene: TRBJ2-7
clone size: many
V gene: TRBV20-1
D gene: -
CDR3 protein: CSARAREEQYF
CDR3 DNA: TGCAGTGCTAGGGCTAGGGAGGAGCAGTACTTC

J gene: TRBJ1-1
clone size: once
V gene: TRBV12-3/TRBV12-4
D gene: -
CDR3 protein: CASTERVNTEAFF
CDR3 DNA: TGTGCCAGCACCGAACGAGTGAACACTGAAGCTTTCTTT

J gene: TRBJ2-3
clone size: -
V gene: TRBV4-1
D gene: -
CDR3 protein: CASSQGGGGPDTQYF
CDR3 DNA: TGCGCCAGCAGCCAAGGAGGGGGTGGTCCAGATACGCAGTATTTT

J gene: TRBJ2-3
clone size: -
V gene: TRBV10-1
D gene: -
CDR3 protein: CASSRQPQGRTDTQYF
CDR3 DNA: TGCGCCAGCAGTCGTCAGCCCCAAGGCCGCACAGATACGCAGTATTTT

J gene: TRBJ2-5
clone size: few
V gene: TRBV10-2
D gene: TRBD2
CDR3 protein: CASRSGVQETQYF
CDR3 DNA: TGCGCCAGCAGGAGCGGGGTCCAAGAGACCCAGTACTTC

J gene: TRBJ2-5
clone size: -
V gene: TRBV29-1
D gene: -
CDR3 protein: CSVGGGRETQYF
CDR3 DNA: TGCAGCGTAGGTGGCGGTAGAGAGACCCAGTACTTC

J gene: TRBJ1-2
clone size: -
V gene: TRBV15
D gene: -
CDR3 protein: CATSRAGSRYGYTF
CDR3 DNA: TGTGCCACCAGCAGAGCGGGCAGCCGATATGGCTACACCTTC